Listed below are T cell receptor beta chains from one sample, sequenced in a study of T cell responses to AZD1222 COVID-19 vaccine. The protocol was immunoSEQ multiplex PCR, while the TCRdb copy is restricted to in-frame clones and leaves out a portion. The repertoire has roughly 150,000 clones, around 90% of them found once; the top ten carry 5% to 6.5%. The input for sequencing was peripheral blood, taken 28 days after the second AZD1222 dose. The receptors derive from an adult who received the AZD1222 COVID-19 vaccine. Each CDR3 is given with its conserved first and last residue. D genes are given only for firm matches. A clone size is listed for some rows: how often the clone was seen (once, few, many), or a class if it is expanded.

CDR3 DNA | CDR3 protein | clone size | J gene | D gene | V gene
TGTGCCAGCAGCTTGTTTGGACTAGCGGACACCGGGGAGCTGTTTTTT | CASSLFGLADTGELFF | . | TRBJ2-2 | TRBD2 | TRBV5-6
TGCGCCAGCAGCTTAGGACGGAACAATGAGCAGTTCTTC | CASSLGRNNEQFF | . | TRBJ2-1 | . | TRBV5-1
TGTGCCTGGAGGCGAGACACCATTCAGTACTTC | CAWRRDTIQYF | . | TRBJ2-4 | . | TRBV30
TGTGCCAGCAGCTTAGCGGGTCCTCAAGAGACCCAGTACTTC | CASSLAGPQETQYF | . | TRBJ2-5 | . | TRBV7-2
TGTGCCAGCCAGAGAGACAGGTCCTTCTCCTACAATGAGCAGTTCTTC | CASQRDRSFSYNEQFF | . | TRBJ2-1 | . | TRBV2
TGTGCCAGTAGTCCAATACAGCAAATGGCGCAGTATTTT | CASSPIQQMAQYF | . | TRBJ2-3 | . | TRBV19
TGTGCCAGCAGCCCATTCACAGGGCGAGGAAACACCATATATTTT | CASSPFTGRGNTIYF | . | TRBJ1-3 | . | TRBV16
TGCAGCGTTGAACCTGTCTTTTACTATCCTAGCACAGATACGCAGTATTTT | CSVEPVFYYPSTDTQYF | . | TRBJ2-3 | . | TRBV29-1
TGTGCCAGCAGCTTAGTCAGACAGGGGGACACTGAAGCTTTCTTT | CASSLVRQGDTEAFF | . | TRBJ1-1 | TRBD1 | TRBV7-2
TGTGCCAGCAGCCGGGACAGGGTACAAGAGACCCAGTACTTC | CASSRDRVQETQYF | . | TRBJ2-5 | TRBD1 | TRBV3-1/TRBV3-2
TGTGCCAGCAGTTTCCCCCTAAAATGGGCAGGGGCCAGCACAGATACGCAGTATTTT | CASSFPLKWAGASTDTQYF | . | TRBJ2-3 | . | TRBV6-2/TRBV6-3
TGTGCCAGTAACTCGAGGTGGCCTGATGGCTACACCTTC | CASNSRWPDGYTF | . | TRBJ1-2 | . | TRBV19
TGTGCCAGCAGTCAACAGGACGCGACTAGCGGGGAGCTGTTTTTT | CASSQQDATSGELFF | once | TRBJ2-2 | . | TRBV2
TGCGCCAGCAGTACGGGGGGAGAAGAGACCCAGTACTTC | CASSTGGEETQYF | . | TRBJ2-5 | TRBD2 | TRBV10-1
TGTGCCATCAGTGAGTCGGGGGGCTTCGGGCGCTCTGGAAACACCATATATTTT | CAISESGGFGRSGNTIYF | . | TRBJ1-3 | . | TRBV10-3
TGTGCCAGCAGTTACAGGGATTCCAGAGTGTATTCACCCCTCCACTTT | CASSYRDSRVYSPLHF | . | TRBJ1-6 | . | TRBV7-2
TGTGCCTGGGACAGGGCTAACTATGGCTACACCTTC | CAWDRANYGYTF | . | TRBJ1-2 | TRBD1 | TRBV30
TGTGCCAGCAGTTACTCGCAGAATTCGTACGAGCAGTACTTC | CASSYSQNSYEQYF | once | TRBJ2-7 | . | TRBV6-5
TGTGCCAGCAGTTTTAAGACAGGGATGAACACTGAAGCTTTCTTT | CASSFKTGMNTEAFF | . | TRBJ1-1 | TRBD1 | TRBV6-5
TGCAGCGGACTTGACACTAACTATGGCTACACCTTC | CSGLDTNYGYTF | . | TRBJ1-2 | . | TRBV29-1
TGTGCCAGCAGCCAGGGACAGGGGGATCAGCCCCAGCATTTT | CASSQGQGDQPQHF | . | TRBJ1-5 | TRBD1 | TRBV3-1/TRBV3-2
TGTGCCAGCAGCTTAATAGGCGGGGGGCCGGGTTACTACGAGCAGTACTTC | CASSLIGGGPGYYEQYF | . | TRBJ2-7 | TRBD2 | TRBV7-9
TGTGCCATCAGGAGGGGACAGGGATACGAGCAGTACTTC | CAIRRGQGYEQYF | . | TRBJ2-7 | TRBD1 | TRBV10-3
TGTGCCAGCAGTTATGACAGTAACTATGGCTACACCTTC | CASSYDSNYGYTF | . | TRBJ1-2 | . | TRBV6-5
TGTGCCAGCAACCTACGGGGGGGTGCAGATACGCAGTATTTT | CASNLRGGADTQYF | . | TRBJ2-3 | TRBD2 | TRBV28
TGTGCCAGCAGCCAGACCAGATATAATTCACCCCTCCACTTT | CASSQTRYNSPLHF | once | TRBJ1-6 | . | TRBV3-1/TRBV3-2
TGTGCCAGCAGCTTAGACCACAGCGGGAGCGGCGAGCAGTACTTC | CASSLDHSGSGEQYF | few | TRBJ2-7 | TRBD2 | TRBV7-2
TGTGCCAGCAGTTACTCCCCGGGAAGTAATCAGCCCCAGCATTTT | CASSYSPGSNQPQHF | . | TRBJ1-5 | . | TRBV6-5
TGCGCCAGCAGCTTTTCCGGGACAGGGGGGGAGACCCAGTACTTC | CASSFSGTGGETQYF | . | TRBJ2-5 | TRBD1 | TRBV5-1
TGCGCCAGCAGCGCGACACAGGGTACGGGTGGCTACACCTTC | CASSATQGTGGYTF | . | TRBJ1-2 | . | TRBV5-1
TGTGCCAGCAGCGAGGGACTAGCGGGATTAATCAGCTCCTACAATGAGCAGTTCTTC | CASSEGLAGLISSYNEQFF | once | TRBJ2-1 | TRBD2 | TRBV13
TGTGCCAGCAGCTTGTACTCCGGGACAGGCAAAACTGAAGCTTTCTTT | CASSLYSGTGKTEAFF | . | TRBJ1-1 | TRBD1 | TRBV7-9
TGTGCCATCAGACGGGGAGGGGAACCTACCGGGGAGCTGTTTTTT | CAIRRGGEPTGELFF | . | TRBJ2-2 | TRBD2 | TRBV6-5